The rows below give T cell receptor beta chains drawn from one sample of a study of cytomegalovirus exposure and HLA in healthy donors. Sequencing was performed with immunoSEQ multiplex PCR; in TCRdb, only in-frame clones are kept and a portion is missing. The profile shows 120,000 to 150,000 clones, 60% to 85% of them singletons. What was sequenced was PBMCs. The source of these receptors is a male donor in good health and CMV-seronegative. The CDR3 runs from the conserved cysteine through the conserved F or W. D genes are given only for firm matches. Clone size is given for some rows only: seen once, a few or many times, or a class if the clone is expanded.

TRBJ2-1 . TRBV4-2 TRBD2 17 TGTGCCAGCAGCCAAGATGCGGCTAGCGGGGCCTACAATGAGCAGTTCTTC CASSQDAASGAYNEQFF
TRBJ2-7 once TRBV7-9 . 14 TGTGCCAGCAGCTTTACCTCAGGCCCCTACGAGCAGTACTTC CASSFTSGPYEQYF
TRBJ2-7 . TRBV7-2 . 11 TGTGCCAGCAGCCCAGGATACGAGCAGTACTTC CASSPGYEQYF
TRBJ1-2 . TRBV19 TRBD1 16 TGTGCCAGTAGTATAGATCGGCAGGGGGCGCGATATGGCTACACCTTC CASSIDRQGARYGYTF
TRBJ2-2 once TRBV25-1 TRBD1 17 TGTGCCAGCAGCCCCACCCCCGGACAGGCAGCAAGGGCTGCGCTGTTTTTT CASSPTPGQAARAALFF
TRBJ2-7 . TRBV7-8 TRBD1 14 TGTGCCAGCGGCTACCGGGACAGCACCTACGAGCAGTACTTC CASGYRDSTYEQYF
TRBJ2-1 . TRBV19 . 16 TGTGCCAGTAGTATCGGGGGGGAGGGGGCTTACAATGAGCAGTTCTTC CASSIGGEGAYNEQFF
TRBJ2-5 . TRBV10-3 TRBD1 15 TGTGCCATCAGTGGTTCGGGGACAGCTCAAGAGACCCAGTACTTC CAISGSGTAQETQYF
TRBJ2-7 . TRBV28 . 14 TGTGCCAGCAGTCCCCGGGCTAGCGTCTACGAGCAGTACTTC CASSPRASVYEQYF
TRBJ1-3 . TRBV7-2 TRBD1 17 TGTGCCAGCAGCGCCGGACAGGGGGCAGGGACGGGAAACACCATATATTTT CASSAGQGAGTGNTIYF
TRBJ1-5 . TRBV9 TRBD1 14 TGTGCCAGCCTTCGGAGGGGGCAAAATCAGCCCCAGCATTTT CASLRRGQNQPQHF
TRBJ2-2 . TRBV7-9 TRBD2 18 TGTGCCAGCACCCCAAAGCTGAGACTAGCGGGGGTAACCGGGGAGCTGTTTTTT CASTPKLRLAGVTGELFF
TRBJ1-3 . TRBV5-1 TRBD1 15 TGCGCCAGCAGCTTGGCCGGACAGGGTGGAAACACCATATATTTT CASSLAGQGGNTIYF
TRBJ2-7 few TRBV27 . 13 TGTGCCAGCAGTTTAGGGCAGACCTACGAGCAGTACTTC CASSLGQTYEQYF
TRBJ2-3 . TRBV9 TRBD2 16 TGTGCCAGCAGCGTAGCGGCTAGCGGGGGGTTAGATACGCAGTATTTT CASSVAASGGLDTQYF
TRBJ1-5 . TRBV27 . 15 TGTGCCAGCAGTTCCTCGACAGTAGGGCATCAGCCCCAGCATTTT CASSSSTVGHQPQHF
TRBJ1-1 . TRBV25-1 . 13 TGTGCCAGCACCTTACGGGTGGGCACTGAAGCTTTCTTT CASTLRVGTEAFF
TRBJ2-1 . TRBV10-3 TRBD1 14 TGTGCCATCAGTGAGTCTGACAGGGGATATGAGCAGTTCTTC CAISESDRGYEQFF
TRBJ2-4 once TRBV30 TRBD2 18 TGTGCCTGGAGTGTACTTAGCGGGAGGGCCACGGCCAAAAACATTCAGTACTTC CAWSVLSGRATAKNIQYF
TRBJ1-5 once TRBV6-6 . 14 TGTGCCAGCAGGGACAGAAATAGCAATCAGCCCCAGCATTTT CASRDRNSNQPQHF
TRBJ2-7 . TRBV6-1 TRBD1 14 TGTGCCAGCGGAAACACAGGGGGCGGCTACGAGCAGTACTTC CASGNTGGGYEQYF
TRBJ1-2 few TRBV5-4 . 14 TGTGCCAGCAGCTTGGAACGCAACACGGGGGGCTACACCTTC CASSLERNTGGYTF
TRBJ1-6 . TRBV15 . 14 TGTGCCACCAGCAGAGATTTCGGGGGATCACCCCTCCACTTT CATSRDFGGSPLHF
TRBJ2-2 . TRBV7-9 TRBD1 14 TGTGCCAGCAGCTTCAGGGGGCTGGCCGGGGAGCTGTTTTTT CASSFRGLAGELFF
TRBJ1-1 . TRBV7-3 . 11 TGTGCCAGCAGTAACGGTTATGAAGCTTTCTTT CASSNGYEAFF
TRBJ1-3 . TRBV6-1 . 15 TGTGCCAGCAGTCTCCGACAGACCCGAACGAACACCATATATTTT CASSLRQTRTNTIYF
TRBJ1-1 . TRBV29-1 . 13 TGCAGCGTCCCGACAGGAGTCAACACTGAAGCTTTCTTT CSVPTGVNTEAFF
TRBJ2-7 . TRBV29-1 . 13 TGCAGCTTTTCCAGGGGATTTCAGCGCGAGCAGTACTTC CSFSRGFQREQYF
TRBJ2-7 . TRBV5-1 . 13 TGCGCCAGCAGCTTGGACGCAGCCTACGAGCAGTACTTC CASSLDAAYEQYF
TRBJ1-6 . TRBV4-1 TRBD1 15 TGCGCCAGCAGCCGGGGACAGGGAAGGGATTCACCCCTCCACTTT CASSRGQGRDSPLHF
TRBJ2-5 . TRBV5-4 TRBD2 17 TGTGCCAGCAGCTTGGCGGGGGGTTTAGCGGGGGGCGAGACCCAGTACTTC CASSLAGGLAGGETQYF
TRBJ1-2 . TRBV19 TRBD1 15 TGTGCCAGTTCAAAAAGGGGACAGGGGACATATGGCTACACCTTC CASSKRGQGTYGYTF
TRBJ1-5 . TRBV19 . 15 TGTGCCAGTAGTATAGACCCGTCGGGAAATCAGCCCCAGCATTTT CASSIDPSGNQPQHF
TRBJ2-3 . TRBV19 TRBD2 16 TGTGCCAGTAGTGGGGGGCTAGCGGGAGTTCCAGATACGCAGTATTTT CASSGGLAGVPDTQYF
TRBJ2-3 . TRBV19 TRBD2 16 TGTGCCAGTAGTATAGTGCTAGCGGGGGCGGGGGATACGCAGTATTTT CASSIVLAGAGDTQYF
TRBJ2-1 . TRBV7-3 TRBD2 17 TGTGCCAGCAGCTTAACCGTCAAACTAGCGACAGTAAATGAGCAGTTCTTC CASSLTVKLATVNEQFF
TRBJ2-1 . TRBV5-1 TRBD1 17 TGCGCCAGCAGCTTGCGCGACAGGGGGTATCCTATCGATGAGCAGTTCTTC CASSLRDRGYPIDEQFF
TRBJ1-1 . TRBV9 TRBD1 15 TGTGCCAGCAGCGAGAGGGACAGGGAGTACACTGAAGCTTTCTTT CASSERDREYTEAFF